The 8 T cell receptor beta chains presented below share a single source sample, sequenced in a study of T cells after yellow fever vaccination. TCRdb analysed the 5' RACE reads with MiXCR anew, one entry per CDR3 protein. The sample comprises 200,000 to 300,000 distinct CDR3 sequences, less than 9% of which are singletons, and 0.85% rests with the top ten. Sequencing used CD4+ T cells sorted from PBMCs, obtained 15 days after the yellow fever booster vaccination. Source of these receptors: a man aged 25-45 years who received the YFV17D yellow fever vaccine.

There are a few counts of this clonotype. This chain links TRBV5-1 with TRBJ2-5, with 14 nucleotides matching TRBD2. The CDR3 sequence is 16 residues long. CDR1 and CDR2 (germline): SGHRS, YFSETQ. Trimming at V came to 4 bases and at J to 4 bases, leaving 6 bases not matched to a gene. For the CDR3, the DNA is TGCGCCAGCAGCGGGGGACTAGCGGGAGCGTTAGAGACCCAGTACTTC. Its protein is CASSGGLAGALETQYF.

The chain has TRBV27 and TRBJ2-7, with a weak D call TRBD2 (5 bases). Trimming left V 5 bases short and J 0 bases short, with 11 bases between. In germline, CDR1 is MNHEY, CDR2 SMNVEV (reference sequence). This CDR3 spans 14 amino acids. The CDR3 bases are TGTGCCAGCAGTCCCCAAGGAGGCTCCTACGAGCAGTACTTC. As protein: CASSPQGGSYEQYF.

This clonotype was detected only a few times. DNA for the CDR3: TGTGCCTCCACTCATGGGGGCCGAGGGGAGACCCAGTACTTC. Amino acids: CASTHGGRGETQYF. This chain uses TRBV10-3 with TRBJ2-5; maybe TRBD1 (6 bases). The CDR3 has 14 residues. Trimming removed 11 bases at V and 5 bases at J, with 21 bases between. CDR1 and CDR2 from the germline V gene are ENHRY and SYGVKD.

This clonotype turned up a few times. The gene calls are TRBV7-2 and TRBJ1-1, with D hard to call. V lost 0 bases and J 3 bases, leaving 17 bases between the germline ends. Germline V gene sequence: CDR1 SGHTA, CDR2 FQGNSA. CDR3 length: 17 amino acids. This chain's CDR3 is CASSLAPGSGADTEAFF. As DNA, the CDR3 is TGTGCCAGCAGCTTAGCGCCCGGCTCCGGAGCGGACACTGAAGCTTTCTTT.

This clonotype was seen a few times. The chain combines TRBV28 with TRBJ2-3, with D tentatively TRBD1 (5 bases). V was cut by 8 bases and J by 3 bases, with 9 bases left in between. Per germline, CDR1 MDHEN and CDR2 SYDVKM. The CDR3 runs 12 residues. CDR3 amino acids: CASHRQTDTQYF. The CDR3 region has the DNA TGTGCCAGCCACCGACAGACAGATACGCAGTATTTT.

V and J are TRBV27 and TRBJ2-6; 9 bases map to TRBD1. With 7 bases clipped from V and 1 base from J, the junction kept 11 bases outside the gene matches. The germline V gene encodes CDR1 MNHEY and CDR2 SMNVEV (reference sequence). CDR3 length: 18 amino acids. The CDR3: CASTLTGGAWSGANVLTF. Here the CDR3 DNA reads TGTGCCAGCACCCTGACAGGGGGAGCTTGGTCTGGGGCCAACGTCCTGACTTTC. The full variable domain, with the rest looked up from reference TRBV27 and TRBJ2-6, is EAQVTQNPRYLITVTGKKLTVTCSQNMNHEYMSWYRQDPGLGLRQIYYSMNVEVTDKGDVPEGYKVSRKEKRNFPLILESPSPNQTSLYFCASTLTGGAWSGANVLTFGAGSRLTVL.

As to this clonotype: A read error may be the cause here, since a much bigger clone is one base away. The CDR3 loop reads CSSSESKGGRGYNEQFF. The CDR3 DNA follows: TGCTCCAGCAGTGAGTCGAAAGGCGGGAGGGGTTACAATGAGCAGTTCTTC. The V call is TRBV10-2, the J call TRBJ2-1, with TRBD2 matching 9 bases. CDR1 and CDR2 from the germline V gene are WSHSY and SAAADI. The CDR3 contains 17 residues.

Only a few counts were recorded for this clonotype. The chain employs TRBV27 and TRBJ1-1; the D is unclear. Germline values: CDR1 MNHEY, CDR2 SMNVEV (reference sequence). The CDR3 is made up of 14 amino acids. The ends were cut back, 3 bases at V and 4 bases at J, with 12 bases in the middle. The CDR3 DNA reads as TGTGCCAGCAGTTTTTCCGAGAGCTTCACTGAAGCTTTCTTT. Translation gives CASSFSESFTEAFF.